This is a list of T cell receptor beta chains from one sample in a study of T cell responses to AZD1222 COVID-19 vaccine. Clones were read by immunoSEQ multiplex PCR, and TCRdb kept only the in-frame ones, dropping some. This table holds 90,000 to 120,000 clones, 80% to 95% found once. Sequencing was performed on peripheral blood, taken 28 days after the second AZD1222 dose. Source of these receptors: an adult who received the AZD1222 COVID-19 vaccine. Both conserved end residues are part of each CDR3. D genes are given only for firm matches. A clone size is listed for some rows: how often the clone was seen (once, few, many), or a class if it is expanded.

j_gene: TRBJ1-3; abundance: few; v_gene: TRBV14; d_gene: -; CDR3aa: CASSQDWARQLSGNTIYF; CDR3nt: TGTGCCAGCAGCCAAGATTGGGCCCGACAGTTGTCTGGAAACACCATATATTTT
j_gene: TRBJ2-5; abundance: -; v_gene: TRBV2; d_gene: TRBD2; CDR3aa: CASSEDWGLAGQETQYF; CDR3nt: TGTGCCAGCAGTGAAGATTGGGGACTAGCGGGCCAAGAGACCCAGTACTTC
j_gene: TRBJ1-1; abundance: -; v_gene: TRBV29-1; d_gene: -; CDR3aa: CSVGGVNTEAFF; CDR3nt: TGCAGCGTTGGAGGAGTGAACACTGAAGCTTTCTTT
j_gene: TRBJ1-2; abundance: -; v_gene: TRBV7-2; d_gene: -; CDR3aa: CASSLAQYGYTF; CDR3nt: TGTGCCAGCAGCTTAGCCCAGTATGGCTACACCTTC
j_gene: TRBJ2-7; abundance: -; v_gene: TRBV18; d_gene: -; CDR3aa: CASSLEGMYEQYF; CDR3nt: TGTGCCAGCTCACTTGAGGGGATGTACGAGCAGTACTTC
j_gene: TRBJ1-3; abundance: -; v_gene: TRBV12-5; d_gene: TRBD1; CDR3aa: CASDLGPGTGGGNTIYF; CDR3nt: TGTGCTAGTGACCTGGGACCCGGGACAGGGGGTGGAAACACCATATATTTT
j_gene: TRBJ2-7; abundance: -; v_gene: TRBV5-5; d_gene: TRBD1; CDR3aa: CASRPGQAAYEQYF; CDR3nt: TGTGCCAGCAGACCGGGACAGGCGGCCTACGAGCAGTACTTC
j_gene: TRBJ2-1; abundance: -; v_gene: TRBV7-3; d_gene: TRBD2; CDR3aa: CASSPGTSKSNEQFF; CDR3nt: TGTGCCAGCAGCCCCGGGACTAGCAAGTCCAATGAGCAGTTCTTC
j_gene: TRBJ2-2; abundance: -; v_gene: TRBV4-3; d_gene: -; CDR3aa: CASSQDLMGRTGELFF; CDR3nt: TGCGCCAGCAGCCAAGATCTTATGGGACGCACCGGGGAGCTGTTTTTT
j_gene: TRBJ2-5; abundance: -; v_gene: TRBV5-6; d_gene: -; CDR3aa: CASSLVVVGKETQYF; CDR3nt: TGTGCCAGCAGCTTGGTGGTCGTGGGGAAAGAGACCCAGTACTTC
j_gene: TRBJ2-7; abundance: -; v_gene: TRBV7-2; d_gene: -; CDR3aa: CASSLGARESYEQYF; CDR3nt: TGTGCCAGCAGCTTAGGTGCCAGGGAATCCTACGAGCAGTACTTC
j_gene: TRBJ1-1; abundance: -; v_gene: TRBV7-9; d_gene: -; CDR3aa: CASGGVNTEAFF; CDR3nt: TGTGCCAGCGGGGGGGTCAACACTGAAGCTTTCTTT
j_gene: TRBJ2-5; abundance: -; v_gene: TRBV24-1; d_gene: -; CDR3aa: CATSRGQTQYF; CDR3nt: TGTGCCACCAGTCGTGGTCAGACCCAGTACTTC
j_gene: TRBJ1-2; abundance: -; v_gene: TRBV27; d_gene: -; CDR3aa: CASSLSRHFRDGYTF; CDR3nt: TGTGCCAGCAGTTTATCTCGACACTTCCGGGATGGCTACACCTTC
j_gene: TRBJ2-5; abundance: -; v_gene: TRBV29-1; d_gene: -; CDR3aa: CSVEGRFGGQETQYF; CDR3nt: TGCAGCGTTGAGGGCAGGTTCGGTGGTCAAGAGACCCAGTACTTC
j_gene: TRBJ1-2; abundance: -; v_gene: TRBV7-8; d_gene: -; CDR3aa: CASSLALGDYGYTF; CDR3nt: TGTGCCAGCAGCTTAGCGCTCGGTGACTATGGCTACACCTTC
j_gene: TRBJ2-4; abundance: few; v_gene: TRBV7-2; d_gene: TRBD2; CDR3aa: CASSTGLAGAKNIQYF; CDR3nt: TGTGCCAGCAGCACCGGACTAGCGGGAGCCAAAAACATTCAGTACTTC
j_gene: TRBJ1-2; abundance: -; v_gene: TRBV27; d_gene: -; CDR3aa: CASSADGFNYGYTF; CDR3nt: TGTGCCAGCAGTGCGGACGGATTCAACTATGGCTACACCTTC
j_gene: TRBJ2-7; abundance: -; v_gene: TRBV6-1; d_gene: -; CDR3aa: CASSEAPNSYEQYF; CDR3nt: TGTGCCAGCAGTGAAGCGCCAAACTCCTACGAGCAGTACTTC
j_gene: TRBJ2-2; abundance: -; v_gene: TRBV4-3; d_gene: -; CDR3aa: CASSPSGGTANTGELFF; CDR3nt: TGCGCCAGCAGCCCCAGCGGAGGAACTGCGAACACCGGGGAGCTGTTTTTT
j_gene: TRBJ1-2; abundance: -; v_gene: TRBV14; d_gene: -; CDR3aa: CASSLGPLFSTF; CDR3nt: TGTGCCAGCAGCCTAGGACCCCTATTCTCCACCTTC
j_gene: TRBJ2-4; abundance: -; v_gene: TRBV19; d_gene: TRBD1; CDR3aa: CASSTGTGDIQYF; CDR3nt: TGTGCCAGTAGTACCGGGACAGGAGACATTCAGTACTTC
j_gene: TRBJ1-5; abundance: -; v_gene: TRBV19; d_gene: TRBD1; CDR3aa: CATGGRSNQPQHF; CDR3nt: TGTGCCACAGGGGGTAGAAGCAATCAGCCCCAGCATTTT
j_gene: TRBJ1-2; abundance: -; v_gene: TRBV7-8; d_gene: -; CDR3aa: CASTESGTGDNYGYTF; CDR3nt: TGTGCCAGCACCGAATCGGGTACGGGGGATAACTATGGCTACACCTTC
j_gene: TRBJ1-2; abundance: -; v_gene: TRBV28; d_gene: -; CDR3aa: CASRLRLNYGYTF; CDR3nt: TGTGCCAGTCGGTTAAGACTCAACTATGGCTACACCTTC
j_gene: TRBJ1-2; abundance: -; v_gene: TRBV5-1; d_gene: -; CDR3aa: CASSGTNYGYTF; CDR3nt: TGCGCCAGCAGTGGGACTAACTATGGCTACACCTTC
j_gene: TRBJ2-1; abundance: -; v_gene: TRBV11-2; d_gene: -; CDR3aa: CASSLSRNNNEQFF; CDR3nt: TGTGCCAGCAGCTTATCGCGGAATAACAATGAGCAGTTCTTC
j_gene: TRBJ2-1; abundance: -; v_gene: TRBV19; d_gene: TRBD1; CDR3aa: CASRRDRDYEQFF; CDR3nt: TGTGCCAGTAGAAGGGACAGGGACTATGAGCAGTTCTTC
j_gene: TRBJ1-1; abundance: -; v_gene: TRBV4-2; d_gene: -; CDR3aa: CASSPRGGAMNTEAFF; CDR3nt: TGTGCCAGCAGCCCGCGTGGGGGGGCAATGAACACTGAAGCTTTCTTT
j_gene: TRBJ1-1; abundance: -; v_gene: TRBV6-5; d_gene: TRBD1; CDR3aa: CASRGTGGSRAEAFF; CDR3nt: TGTGCCAGCAGGGGGACAGGGGGGAGTCGGGCTGAAGCTTTCTTT
j_gene: TRBJ2-7; abundance: once; v_gene: TRBV15; d_gene: -; CDR3aa: CATSRARLQPYEQYF; CDR3nt: TGTGCCACCAGCAGAGCCAGACTCCAACCCTACGAGCAGTACTTC
j_gene: TRBJ1-1; abundance: -; v_gene: TRBV7-9; d_gene: -; CDR3aa: CASSLASGGWAFF; CDR3nt: TGTGCCAGCAGCTTAGCCTCGGGCGGGTGGGCTTTCTTT
j_gene: TRBJ2-2; abundance: -; v_gene: TRBV30; d_gene: -; CDR3aa: CASQMSGELFF; CDR3nt: TGTGCCTCTCAGATGTCCGGGGAGCTGTTTTTT
j_gene: TRBJ1-5; abundance: -; v_gene: TRBV27; d_gene: -; CDR3aa: CASTPRRKGPQSNQPQHF; CDR3nt: TGTGCCAGCACCCCAAGACGGAAGGGACCCCAAAGCAATCAGCCCCAGCATTTT
j_gene: TRBJ1-6; abundance: -; v_gene: TRBV25-1; d_gene: -; CDR3aa: CASRNSLSSYNSPLHF; CDR3nt: TGTGCCAGCAGAAACAGCCTGAGCTCCTATAATTCACCCCTCCACTTT
j_gene: TRBJ1-2; abundance: -; v_gene: TRBV6-5; d_gene: -; CDR3aa: CASSRAVGQGYGYTF; CDR3nt: TGTGCCAGCAGTCGCGCTGTTGGGCAGGGCTATGGCTACACCTTC
j_gene: TRBJ1-3; abundance: -; v_gene: TRBV10-2; d_gene: -; CDR3aa: CASSENSSGNTIYF; CDR3nt: TGCGCCAGCAGTGAGAACAGCTCTGGAAACACCATATATTTT
j_gene: TRBJ2-7; abundance: many; v_gene: TRBV18; d_gene: -; CDR3aa: CASSPQGSEQYF; CDR3nt: TGTGCCAGCTCACCACAGGGTTCCGAGCAGTACTTC
j_gene: TRBJ2-7; abundance: -; v_gene: TRBV5-1; d_gene: TRBD2; CDR3aa: CASTRTSGSLGEQYF; CDR3nt: TGCGCCAGTACTCGGACTAGCGGGAGTCTCGGCGAGCAGTACTTC
j_gene: TRBJ2-7; abundance: -; v_gene: TRBV2; d_gene: TRBD1; CDR3aa: CASGQGYEQYF; CDR3nt: TGTGCCAGCGGACAGGGGTACGAGCAGTACTTC
j_gene: TRBJ1-1; abundance: -; v_gene: TRBV11-1; d_gene: -; CDR3aa: CASSPARVNTEAFF; CDR3nt: TGTGCCAGCAGCCCCGCTCGGGTAAACACTGAAGCTTTCTTT
j_gene: TRBJ2-5; abundance: once; v_gene: TRBV18; d_gene: -; CDR3aa: CASSPGDRSGTQYF; CDR3nt: TGTGCCAGCTCACCGGGAGACAGATCAGGGACCCAGTACTTC
j_gene: TRBJ1-1; abundance: few; v_gene: TRBV30; d_gene: -; CDR3aa: CAWSQGSGLSTEAFF; CDR3nt: TGTGCCTGGAGCCAAGGGTCAGGTCTCTCCACTGAAGCTTTCTTT
j_gene: TRBJ2-3; abundance: once; v_gene: TRBV28; d_gene: -; CDR3aa: CASSFRLTAQYF; CDR3nt: TGTGCCAGCAGTTTTCGTTTAACCGCGCAGTATTTT
j_gene: TRBJ1-6; abundance: -; v_gene: TRBV30; d_gene: TRBD1; CDR3aa: CAWSGDRLNSPLHF; CDR3nt: TGTGCCTGGAGTGGGGACAGGCTTAATTCACCCCTCCACTTT
j_gene: TRBJ1-3; abundance: -; v_gene: TRBV10-3; d_gene: TRBD1; CDR3aa: CATLTGVASGNTIYF; CDR3nt: TGTGCCACCTTGACAGGGGTCGCCTCTGGAAACACCATATATTTT
j_gene: TRBJ2-3; abundance: -; v_gene: TRBV3-1/TRBV3-2; d_gene: -; CDR3aa: CASLSGTTDTQYF; CDR3nt: TGTGCCAGCCTCTCGGGGACCACAGATACGCAGTATTTT
j_gene: TRBJ2-1; abundance: -; v_gene: TRBV30; d_gene: -; CDR3aa: CAWSATINEQFF; CDR3nt: TGTGCCTGGAGTGCCACAATCAATGAGCAGTTCTTC
j_gene: TRBJ1-2; abundance: -; v_gene: TRBV5-8; d_gene: TRBD1; CDR3aa: CASSRDRASGYTF; CDR3nt: TGTGCCAGCAGCCGAGACAGGGCGAGTGGCTACACCTTC
j_gene: TRBJ2-3; abundance: -; v_gene: TRBV14; d_gene: -; CDR3aa: CASSQVHRGTDTQYF; CDR3nt: TGTGCCAGCAGCCAAGTGCACAGGGGCACAGATACGCAGTATTTT
j_gene: TRBJ2-2; abundance: -; v_gene: TRBV4-1; d_gene: -; CDR3aa: CASSQVSGELFF; CDR3nt: TGCGCCAGCAGCCAAGTTTCCGGGGAGCTGTTTTTT
j_gene: TRBJ1-1; abundance: -; v_gene: TRBV6-5; d_gene: -; CDR3aa: CASSNGVYTEAFF; CDR3nt: TGTGCCAGCAGCAACGGGGTGTACACTGAAGCTTTCTTT
j_gene: TRBJ2-7; abundance: -; v_gene: TRBV4-1; d_gene: TRBD2; CDR3aa: CASSQAPGGIGSEQYF; CDR3nt: TGCGCCAGCAGCCAAGCCCCGGGAGGAATCGGGTCCGAGCAGTACTTC
j_gene: TRBJ1-2; abundance: -; v_gene: TRBV20-1; d_gene: -; CDR3aa: CSANYGYTF; CDR3nt: TGCAGTGCTAACTATGGCTACACCTTC
j_gene: TRBJ2-1; abundance: -; v_gene: TRBV21-1; d_gene: -; CDR3aa: CASRHRSSYNEQFF; CDR3nt: TGTGCCAGCAGGCACAGAAGCTCCTACAATGAGCAGTTCTTC
j_gene: TRBJ2-3; abundance: -; v_gene: TRBV5-4; d_gene: -; CDR3aa: CASSLGRGATDTQYF; CDR3nt: TGTGCCAGCAGCTTGGGTCGGGGGGCCACAGATACGCAGTATTTT
j_gene: TRBJ2-7; abundance: -; v_gene: TRBV5-4; d_gene: TRBD1; CDR3aa: CASSPDRAYEQYF; CDR3nt: TGTGCCAGCAGCCCGGACAGGGCGTACGAGCAGTACTTC
j_gene: TRBJ2-7; abundance: -; v_gene: TRBV21-1; d_gene: -; CDR3aa: CASSPPGGRGCAPSSYEQYF; CDR3nt: TGTGCCAGCAGCCCACCCGGGGGCAGGGGGTGCGCCCCGAGCTCCTACGAGCAGTACTTC
j_gene: TRBJ1-1; abundance: few; v_gene: TRBV7-3; d_gene: TRBD1; CDR3aa: CASSIGDSTEAFF; CDR3nt: TGTGCCAGCAGCATAGGGGACAGCACTGAAGCTTTCTTT
j_gene: TRBJ2-6; abundance: -; v_gene: TRBV7-7; d_gene: -; CDR3aa: CASGNGDGANVLTF; CDR3nt: TGTGCTTCTGGCAATGGGGATGGGGCCAACGTCCTGACTTTC